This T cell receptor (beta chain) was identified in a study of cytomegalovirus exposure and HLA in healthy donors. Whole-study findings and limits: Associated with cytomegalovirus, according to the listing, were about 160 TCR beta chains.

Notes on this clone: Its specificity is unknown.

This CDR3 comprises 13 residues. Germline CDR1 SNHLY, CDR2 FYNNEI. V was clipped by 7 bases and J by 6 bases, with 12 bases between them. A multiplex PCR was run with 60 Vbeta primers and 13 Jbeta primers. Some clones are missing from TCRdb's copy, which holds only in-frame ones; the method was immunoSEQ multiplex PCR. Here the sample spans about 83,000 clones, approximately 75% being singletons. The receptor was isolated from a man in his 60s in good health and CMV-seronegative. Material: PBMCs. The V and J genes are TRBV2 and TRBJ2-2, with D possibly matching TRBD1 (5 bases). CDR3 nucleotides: TGTGCCAGCAAGGCCAGGGCGGCCGGGGAGCTGTTTTTT. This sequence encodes CASKARAAGELFF.